These T cell receptor beta chains were read from a single sample in a study of cytomegalovirus exposure and HLA in healthy donors. Measured with immunoSEQ multiplex PCR; TCRdb has only the in-frame clones, and not every one. The sample records fewer than 110,000 clones, approximately 73% being singletons. The sequencing input was PBMCs. The source of these receptors is a man between 25 and 39 years old in good health and CMV-seronegative. Each CDR3 is given with its conserved first and last residue. The D gene is left open where the match is weak. Where a row states a size, it is once, few, many or the class of an expanded clone; other rows omit it.

d_call: -; clone_size: -; j_call: TRBJ1-5; v_call: TRBV6-5; cdr3_aa: CASRPPGHTDQPQHF; cdr3_nt: TGTGCCAGCAGACCACCGGGACACACAGATCAGCCCCAGCATTTT
d_call: -; clone_size: few; j_call: TRBJ2-1; v_call: TRBV19; cdr3_aa: CASSMAASGGGEQFF; cdr3_nt: TGTGCCAGTAGTATGGCGGCTAGCGGAGGGGGTGAGCAGTTCTTC
d_call: -; clone_size: -; j_call: TRBJ2-5; v_call: TRBV9; cdr3_aa: CASSVGVQPAETQYF; cdr3_nt: TGTGCCAGCAGCGTAGGTGTACAGCCCGCAGAGACCCAGTACTTC
d_call: TRBD1; clone_size: -; j_call: TRBJ2-7; v_call: TRBV5-1; cdr3_aa: CASSNRGDEQYF; cdr3_nt: TGCGCCAGCAGTAACAGGGGAGACGAGCAGTACTTC
d_call: -; clone_size: once; j_call: TRBJ1-2; v_call: TRBV7-2; cdr3_aa: CASSLRPSGTNYGYTF; cdr3_nt: TGTGCCAGCAGCCTCCGCCCGAGCGGGACTAACTATGGCTACACCTTC
d_call: -; clone_size: -; j_call: TRBJ2-1; v_call: TRBV6-1; cdr3_aa: CASSEVIGYEQFF; cdr3_nt: TGTGCCAGCAGTGAAGTTATTGGCTATGAGCAGTTCTTC
d_call: TRBD1; clone_size: -; j_call: TRBJ1-2; v_call: TRBV5-4; cdr3_aa: CASSFQGQGSYGYTF; cdr3_nt: TGTGCCAGCAGCTTTCAGGGACAGGGATCCTATGGCTACACCTTC
d_call: TRBD1; clone_size: once; j_call: TRBJ1-5; v_call: TRBV11-2; cdr3_aa: CASSSGTGEGQPQHF; cdr3_nt: TGTGCCAGCAGCTCCGGGACAGGGGAAGGTCAGCCCCAGCATTTT
d_call: TRBD2; clone_size: -; j_call: TRBJ2-2; v_call: TRBV28; cdr3_aa: CASGLGSLGNTGELFF; cdr3_nt: TGTGCCAGTGGACTAGGAAGTCTAGGGAACACCGGGGAGCTGTTTTTT
d_call: -; clone_size: -; j_call: TRBJ2-3; v_call: TRBV11-2; cdr3_aa: CASSLAGVDTQYF; cdr3_nt: TGTGCCAGCAGCTTAGCCGGGGTTGATACGCAGTATTTT
d_call: -; clone_size: -; j_call: TRBJ2-1; v_call: TRBV7-7; cdr3_aa: CASSLNSTNEQFF; cdr3_nt: TGTGCCAGCAGCTTAAACTCCACCAATGAGCAGTTCTTC
d_call: TRBD1; clone_size: few; j_call: TRBJ2-7; v_call: TRBV6-1; cdr3_aa: CASSEATDLQGPRSYEQYF; cdr3_nt: TGTGCCAGCAGTGAAGCCACAGACTTACAGGGGCCCAGATCCTACGAGCAGTACTTC
d_call: TRBD1; clone_size: -; j_call: TRBJ1-4; v_call: TRBV9; cdr3_aa: CASSQGQDQEKLFF; cdr3_nt: TGTGCCAGCAGCCAGGGACAGGATCAGGAAAAACTGTTTTTT
d_call: -; clone_size: -; j_call: TRBJ2-1; v_call: TRBV5-1; cdr3_aa: CASAAPAGDEQFF; cdr3_nt: TGCGCCAGCGCCGCCCCCGCAGGCGATGAGCAGTTCTTC
d_call: TRBD2; clone_size: -; j_call: TRBJ2-1; v_call: TRBV2; cdr3_aa: CASSGPLAGVGNEQFF; cdr3_nt: TGTGCCAGCAGTGGCCCTCTAGCGGGAGTCGGCAATGAGCAGTTCTTC
d_call: -; clone_size: -; j_call: TRBJ2-2; v_call: TRBV29-1; cdr3_aa: CSVERDTNTGELFF; cdr3_nt: TGCAGCGTTGAACGGGACACTAACACCGGGGAGCTGTTTTTT
d_call: TRBD2; clone_size: -; j_call: TRBJ2-1; v_call: TRBV6-1; cdr3_aa: CASSVVAGTNWGEQFF; cdr3_nt: TGTGCCAGCAGTGTAGTAGCGGGGACAAATTGGGGTGAGCAGTTCTTC
d_call: -; clone_size: -; j_call: TRBJ2-7; v_call: TRBV7-9; cdr3_aa: CASSLGGQGYEQYF; cdr3_nt: TGTGCCAGCAGCTTAGGGGGCCAGGGCTACGAGCAGTACTTC
d_call: -; clone_size: -; j_call: TRBJ1-2; v_call: TRBV9; cdr3_aa: CASSVRGRDNYGYTF; cdr3_nt: TGTGCCAGCAGCGTGCGGGGCAGGGACAACTATGGCTACACCTTC
d_call: TRBD2; clone_size: -; j_call: TRBJ2-5; v_call: TRBV7-7; cdr3_aa: CASSPLRAGGRQWKETQYF; cdr3_nt: TGTGCCAGCAGCCCCCTCCGGGCGGGAGGACGCCAATGGAAAGAGACCCAGTACTTC
d_call: -; clone_size: -; j_call: TRBJ2-7; v_call: TRBV6-5; cdr3_aa: CASSPGISYEQYF; cdr3_nt: TGTGCCAGCAGCCCGGGGATCTCCTACGAGCAGTACTTC
d_call: -; clone_size: -; j_call: TRBJ2-6; v_call: TRBV21-1; cdr3_aa: CASKGGRTGGINSGANVLTF; cdr3_nt: TGTGCCAGCAAAGGGGGGAGGACAGGGGGAATCAACTCTGGGGCCAACGTCCTGACTTTC
d_call: TRBD2; clone_size: few; j_call: TRBJ2-7; v_call: TRBV4-1; cdr3_aa: CASSLSGGGSYEQYF; cdr3_nt: TGCGCCAGCAGTCTGAGCGGGGGGGGCTCCTACGAGCAGTACTTC
d_call: -; clone_size: -; j_call: TRBJ1-2; v_call: TRBV19; cdr3_aa: CASHYGANYGYTF; cdr3_nt: TGTGCCAGTCATTACGGGGCTAACTATGGCTACACCTTC
d_call: -; clone_size: -; j_call: TRBJ1-4; v_call: TRBV10-3; cdr3_aa: CAISESIRNNEKLFF; cdr3_nt: TGTGCCATCAGTGAGTCGATCAGAAATAATGAAAAACTGTTTTTT
d_call: -; clone_size: once; j_call: TRBJ2-6; v_call: TRBV7-3; cdr3_aa: CASSDGQTLSGANVLTF; cdr3_nt: TGTGCCAGCAGCGATGGACAGACCCTCTCTGGGGCCAACGTCCTGACTTTC
d_call: TRBD1; clone_size: -; j_call: TRBJ2-3; v_call: TRBV15; cdr3_aa: CATSRGRSGTGSSTDTQYF; cdr3_nt: TGTGCCACCAGCAGAGGACGAAGCGGGACAGGGTCGAGCACAGATACGCAGTATTTT
d_call: -; clone_size: -; j_call: TRBJ2-7; v_call: TRBV19; cdr3_aa: CASRLQGTAQYEQYF; cdr3_nt: TGTGCCAGTCGTTTACAGGGAACGGCGCAATACGAGCAGTACTTC
d_call: -; clone_size: -; j_call: TRBJ2-7; v_call: TRBV29-1; cdr3_aa: CSVGSAGVPYEQYF; cdr3_nt: TGCAGCGTTGGGTCCGCAGGGGTACCCTACGAGCAGTACTTC
d_call: TRBD1; clone_size: -; j_call: TRBJ1-4; v_call: TRBV6-6; cdr3_aa: CASSYGTGGRGEKLFF; cdr3_nt: TGTGCCAGCAGTTACGGTACAGGGGGCCGAGGTGAAAAACTGTTTTTT
d_call: -; clone_size: -; j_call: TRBJ2-7; v_call: TRBV21-1; cdr3_aa: CASSKVAEEDYEQYF; cdr3_nt: TGTGCCAGCAGCAAAGTCGCGGAGGAGGACTACGAGCAGTACTTC